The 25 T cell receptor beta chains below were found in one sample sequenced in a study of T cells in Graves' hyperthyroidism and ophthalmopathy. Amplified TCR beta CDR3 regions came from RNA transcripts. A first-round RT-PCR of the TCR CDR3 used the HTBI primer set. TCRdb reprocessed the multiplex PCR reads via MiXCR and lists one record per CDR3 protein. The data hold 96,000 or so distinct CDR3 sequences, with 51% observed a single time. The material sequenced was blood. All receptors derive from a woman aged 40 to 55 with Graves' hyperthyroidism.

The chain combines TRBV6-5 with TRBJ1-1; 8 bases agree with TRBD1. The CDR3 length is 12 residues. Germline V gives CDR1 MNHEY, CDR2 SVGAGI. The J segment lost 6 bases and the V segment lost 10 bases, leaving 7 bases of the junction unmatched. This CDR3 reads CATWDRSPEAFF. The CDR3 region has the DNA TGTGCCACCTGGGACAGGTCTCCTGAAGCTTTCTTT.

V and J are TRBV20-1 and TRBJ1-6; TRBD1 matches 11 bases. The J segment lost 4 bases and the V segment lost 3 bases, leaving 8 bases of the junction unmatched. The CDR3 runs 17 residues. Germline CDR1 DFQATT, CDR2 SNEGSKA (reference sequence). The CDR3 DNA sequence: TGCAGTGCTAGGAGCGGGACAGGGGGGTGGTATAATTCACCCCTCCACTTT. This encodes CSARSGTGGWYNSPLHF.

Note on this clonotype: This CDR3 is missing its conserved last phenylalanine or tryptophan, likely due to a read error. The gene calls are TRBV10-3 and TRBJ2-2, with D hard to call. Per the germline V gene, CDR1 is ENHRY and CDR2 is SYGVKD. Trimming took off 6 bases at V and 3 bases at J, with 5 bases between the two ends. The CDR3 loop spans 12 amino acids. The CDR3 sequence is CAIRVDTGELFL. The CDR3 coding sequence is TGTGCCATCAGGGTGGACACCGGGGAGCTGTTTCTT.

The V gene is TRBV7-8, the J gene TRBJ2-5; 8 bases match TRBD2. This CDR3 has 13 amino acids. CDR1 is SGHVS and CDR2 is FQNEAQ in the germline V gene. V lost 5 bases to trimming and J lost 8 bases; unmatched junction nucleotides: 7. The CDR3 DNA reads TGTGCCAGCAGCCTCGGGTTAGCGGGAACCCAGTACTTC. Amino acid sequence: CASSLGLAGTQYF. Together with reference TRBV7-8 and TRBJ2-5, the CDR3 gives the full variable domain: GAGVSQSPRYKVAKRGQDVALRCDPISGHVSLFWYQQALGQGPEFLTYFQNEAQLDKSGLPSDRFFAERPEGSVSTLKIQRTQQEDSAVYLCASSLGLAGTQYFGPGTRLLVL.

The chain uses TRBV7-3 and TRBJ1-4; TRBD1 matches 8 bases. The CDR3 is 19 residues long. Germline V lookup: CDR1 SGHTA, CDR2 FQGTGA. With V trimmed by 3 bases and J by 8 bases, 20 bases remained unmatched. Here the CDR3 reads CASSFVPRGLTGEGEKLFF. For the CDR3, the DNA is TGTGCCAGCAGCTTTGTCCCCAGGGGGCTGACCGGGGAGGGGGAAAAACTGTTTTTT.

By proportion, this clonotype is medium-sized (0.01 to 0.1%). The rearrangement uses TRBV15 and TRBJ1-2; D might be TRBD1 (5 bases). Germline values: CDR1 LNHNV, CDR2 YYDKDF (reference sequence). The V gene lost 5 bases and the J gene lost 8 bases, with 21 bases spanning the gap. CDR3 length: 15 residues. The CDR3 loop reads CATSRHLSGDGGYTF. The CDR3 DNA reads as TGTGCCACCAGCCGCCATCTGTCCGGGGACGGGGGCTACACCTTC.

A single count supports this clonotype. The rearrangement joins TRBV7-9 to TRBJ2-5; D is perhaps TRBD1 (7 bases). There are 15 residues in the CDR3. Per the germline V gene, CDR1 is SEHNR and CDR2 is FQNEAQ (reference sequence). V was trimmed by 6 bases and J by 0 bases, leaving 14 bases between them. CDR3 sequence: CASSLQGEDQETQYF. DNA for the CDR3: TGTGCCAGCAGTCTGCAGGGGGAGGACCAAGAGACCCAGTACTTC. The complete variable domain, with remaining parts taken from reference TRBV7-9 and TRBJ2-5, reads DTGVSQNPRHKITKRGQNVTFRCDPISEHNRLYWYRQTLGQGPEFLTYFQNEAQLEKSRLLSDRFSAERPKGSFSTLEIQRTEQGDSAMYLCASSLQGEDQETQYFGPGTRLLVL.

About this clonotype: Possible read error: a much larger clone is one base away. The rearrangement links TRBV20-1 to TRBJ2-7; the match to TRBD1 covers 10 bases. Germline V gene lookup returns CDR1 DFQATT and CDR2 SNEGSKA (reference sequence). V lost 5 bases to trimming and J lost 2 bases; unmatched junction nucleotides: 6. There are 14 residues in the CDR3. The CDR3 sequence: CSAGSGQGAYEQYF. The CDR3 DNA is TGCAGTGCTGGTAGTGGACAGGGGGCCTACGAGCAGTACTTC.

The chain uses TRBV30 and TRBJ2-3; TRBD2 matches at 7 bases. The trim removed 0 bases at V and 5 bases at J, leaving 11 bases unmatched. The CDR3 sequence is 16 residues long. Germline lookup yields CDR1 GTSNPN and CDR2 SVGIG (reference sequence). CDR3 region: CAWSVGRTRARDTQYF. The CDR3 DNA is TGTGCCTGGAGTGTAGGTAGGACTAGGGCCAGAGATACGCAGTATTTT.

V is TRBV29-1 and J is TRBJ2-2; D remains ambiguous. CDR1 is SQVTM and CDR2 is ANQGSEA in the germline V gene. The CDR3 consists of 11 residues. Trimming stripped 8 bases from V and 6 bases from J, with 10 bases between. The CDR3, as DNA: TGCAGCTTTACAAGCGCCGGGGAGCTGTTTTTT. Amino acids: CSFTSAGELFF.

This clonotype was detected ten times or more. CDR3 protein: CASSLQGLTYEQYF. CDR3 DNA: TGTGCCAGCAGCTTACAGGGGCTCACCTACGAGCAGTACTTC. The rearrangement links TRBV7-8 to TRBJ2-7; TRBD1 might be the D (6 bases). CDR1 is SGHVS and CDR2 is FQNEAQ in the germline V gene. V was clipped by 2 bases and J by 2 bases, with 10 bases between them. CDR3 size: 14 residues.

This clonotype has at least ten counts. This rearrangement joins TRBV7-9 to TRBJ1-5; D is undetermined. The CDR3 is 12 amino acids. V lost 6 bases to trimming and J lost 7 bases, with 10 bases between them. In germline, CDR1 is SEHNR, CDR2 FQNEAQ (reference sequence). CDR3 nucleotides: TGTGCCAGCAGTGTGTGGGAGCAGCCCCAGCATTTT. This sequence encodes CASSVWEQPQHF.

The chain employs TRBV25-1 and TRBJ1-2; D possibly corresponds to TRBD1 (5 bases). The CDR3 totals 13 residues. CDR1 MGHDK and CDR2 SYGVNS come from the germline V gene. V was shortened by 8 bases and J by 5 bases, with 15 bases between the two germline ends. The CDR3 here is CASQAPGPYGYTF. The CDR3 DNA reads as TGTGCCAGCCAAGCCCCGGGGCCTTATGGCTACACCTTC.

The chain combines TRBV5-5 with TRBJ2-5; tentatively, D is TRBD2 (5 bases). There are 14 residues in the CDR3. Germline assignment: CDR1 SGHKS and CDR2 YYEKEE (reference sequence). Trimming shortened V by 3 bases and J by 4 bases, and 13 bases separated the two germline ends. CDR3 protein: CASSSSGGRETQYF. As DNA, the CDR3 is TGTGCCAGCAGCTCCTCAGGTGGGAGAGAGACCCAGTACTTC.

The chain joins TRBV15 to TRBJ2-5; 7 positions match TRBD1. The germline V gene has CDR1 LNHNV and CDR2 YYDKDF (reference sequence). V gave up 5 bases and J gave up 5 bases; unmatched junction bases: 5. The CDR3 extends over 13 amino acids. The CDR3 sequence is CATSSGTAETQYF. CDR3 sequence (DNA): TGTGCCACCAGCTCAGGGACAGCGGAGACCCAGTACTTC.

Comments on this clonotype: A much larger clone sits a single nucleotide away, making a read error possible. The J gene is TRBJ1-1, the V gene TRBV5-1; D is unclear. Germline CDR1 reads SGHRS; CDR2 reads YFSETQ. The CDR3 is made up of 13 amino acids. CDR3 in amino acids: CTSSLGGNLEALF. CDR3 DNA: TGCACCAGCAGCTTGGGAGGGAACCTTGAAGCTCTCTTT.

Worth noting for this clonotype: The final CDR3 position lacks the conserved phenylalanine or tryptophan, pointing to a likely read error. This CDR3 is CASSWLNNQPQHS. Written as DNA, the CDR3 is TGTGCCAGCAGTTGGTTGAACAATCAGCCCCAGCATTCT. The rearrangement joins TRBV2 to TRBJ1-5, with no clear D. This CDR3 spans 13 amino acids. The ends were cut back, 5 bases at V and 3 bases at J, with 8 bases in the middle. Germline V CDR1 and CDR2: SNHLY, FYNNEI.

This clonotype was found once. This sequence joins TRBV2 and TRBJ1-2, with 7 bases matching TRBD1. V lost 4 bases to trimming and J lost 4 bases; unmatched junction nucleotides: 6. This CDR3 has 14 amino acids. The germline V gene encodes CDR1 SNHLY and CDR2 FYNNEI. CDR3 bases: TGTGCCAGCAGTGCCCGGGACAGTGGCTATGGCTACACCTTC. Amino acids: CASSARDSGYGYTF.

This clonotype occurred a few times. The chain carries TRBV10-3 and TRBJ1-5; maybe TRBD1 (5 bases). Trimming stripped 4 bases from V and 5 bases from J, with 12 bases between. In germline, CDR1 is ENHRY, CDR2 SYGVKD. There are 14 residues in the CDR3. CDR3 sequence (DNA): TGTGCCATCAGTGCTGGGGGGTCGGATCAGCCCCAGCATTTT. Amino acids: CAISAGGSDQPQHF.

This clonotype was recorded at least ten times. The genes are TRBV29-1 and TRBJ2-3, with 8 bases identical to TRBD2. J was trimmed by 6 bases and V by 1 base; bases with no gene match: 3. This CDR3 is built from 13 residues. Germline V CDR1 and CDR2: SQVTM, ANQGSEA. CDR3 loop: CSVEGAGADTQYF. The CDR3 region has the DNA TGCAGCGTTGAAGGAGCGGGAGCTGATACGCAGTATTTT.

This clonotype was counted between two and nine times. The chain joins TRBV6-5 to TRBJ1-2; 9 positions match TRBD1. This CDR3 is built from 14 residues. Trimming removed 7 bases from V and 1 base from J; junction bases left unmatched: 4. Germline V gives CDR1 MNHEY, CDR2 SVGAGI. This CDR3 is CASIDRGFNYGYTF. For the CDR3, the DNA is TGTGCCAGCATTGACAGGGGGTTTAACTATGGCTACACCTTC.

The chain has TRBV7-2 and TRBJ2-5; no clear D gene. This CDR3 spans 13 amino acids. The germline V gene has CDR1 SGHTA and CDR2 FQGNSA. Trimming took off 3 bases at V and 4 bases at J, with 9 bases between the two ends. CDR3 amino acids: CASSFIGRETQYF. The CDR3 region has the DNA TGTGCCAGCAGCTTCATCGGGCGAGAGACCCAGTACTTC.

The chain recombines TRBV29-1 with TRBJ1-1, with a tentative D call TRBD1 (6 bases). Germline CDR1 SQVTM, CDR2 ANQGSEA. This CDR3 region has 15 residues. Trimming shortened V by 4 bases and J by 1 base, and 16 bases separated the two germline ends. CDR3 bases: TGCAGCGTTGGACCCGAACGGGACAAGAACACTGAAGCTTTCTTT. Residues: CSVGPERDKNTEAFF.

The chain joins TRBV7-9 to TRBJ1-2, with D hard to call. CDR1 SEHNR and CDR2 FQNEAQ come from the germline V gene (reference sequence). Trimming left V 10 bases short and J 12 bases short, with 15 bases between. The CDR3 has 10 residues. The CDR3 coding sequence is TGTGCCACCAACCGGGCGGGGAACACCTTC. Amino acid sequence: CATNRAGNTF.

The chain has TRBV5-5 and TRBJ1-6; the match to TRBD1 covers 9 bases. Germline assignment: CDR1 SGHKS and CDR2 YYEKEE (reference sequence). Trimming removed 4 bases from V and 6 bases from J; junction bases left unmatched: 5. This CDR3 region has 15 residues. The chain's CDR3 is CASSGWTGANSPLHF. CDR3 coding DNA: TGTGCCAGCAGCGGGTGGACAGGGGCTAATTCACCCCTCCACTTT.